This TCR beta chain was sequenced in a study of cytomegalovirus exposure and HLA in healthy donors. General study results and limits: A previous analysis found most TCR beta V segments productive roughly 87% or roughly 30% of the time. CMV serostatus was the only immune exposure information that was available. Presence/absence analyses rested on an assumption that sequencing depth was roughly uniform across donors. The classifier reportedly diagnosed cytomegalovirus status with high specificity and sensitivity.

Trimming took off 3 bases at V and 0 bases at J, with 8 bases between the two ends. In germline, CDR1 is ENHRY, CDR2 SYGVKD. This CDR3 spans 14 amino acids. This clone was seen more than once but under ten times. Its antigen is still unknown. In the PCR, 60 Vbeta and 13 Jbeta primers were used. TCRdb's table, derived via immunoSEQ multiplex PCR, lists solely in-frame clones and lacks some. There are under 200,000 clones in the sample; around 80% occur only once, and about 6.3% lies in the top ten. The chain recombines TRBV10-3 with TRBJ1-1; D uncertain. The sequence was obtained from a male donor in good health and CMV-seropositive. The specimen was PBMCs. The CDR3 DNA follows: TGTGCCATCAGTGAACTTAACTTGAACACTGAAGCTTTCTTT. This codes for CAISELNLNTEAFF.